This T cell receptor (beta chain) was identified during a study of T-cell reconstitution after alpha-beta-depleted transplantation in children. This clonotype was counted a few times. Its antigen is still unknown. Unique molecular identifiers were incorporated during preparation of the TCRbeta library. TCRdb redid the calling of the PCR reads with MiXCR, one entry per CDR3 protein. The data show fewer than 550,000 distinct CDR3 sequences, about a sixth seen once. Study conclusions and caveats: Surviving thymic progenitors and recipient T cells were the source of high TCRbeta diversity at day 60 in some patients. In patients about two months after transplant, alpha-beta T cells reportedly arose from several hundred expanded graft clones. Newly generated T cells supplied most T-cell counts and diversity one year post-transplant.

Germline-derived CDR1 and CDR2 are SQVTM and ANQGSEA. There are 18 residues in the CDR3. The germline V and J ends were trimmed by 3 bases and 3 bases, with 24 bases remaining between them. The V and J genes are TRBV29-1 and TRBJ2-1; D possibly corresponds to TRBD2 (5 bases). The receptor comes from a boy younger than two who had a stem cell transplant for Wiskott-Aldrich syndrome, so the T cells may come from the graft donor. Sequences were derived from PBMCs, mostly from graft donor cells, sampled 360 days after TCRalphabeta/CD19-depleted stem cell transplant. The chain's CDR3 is CSVDQWTLQRKSYNEQFF. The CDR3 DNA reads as TGCAGCGTTGACCAATGGACTCTACAAAGGAAAAGCTACAATGAGCAGTTCTTC.